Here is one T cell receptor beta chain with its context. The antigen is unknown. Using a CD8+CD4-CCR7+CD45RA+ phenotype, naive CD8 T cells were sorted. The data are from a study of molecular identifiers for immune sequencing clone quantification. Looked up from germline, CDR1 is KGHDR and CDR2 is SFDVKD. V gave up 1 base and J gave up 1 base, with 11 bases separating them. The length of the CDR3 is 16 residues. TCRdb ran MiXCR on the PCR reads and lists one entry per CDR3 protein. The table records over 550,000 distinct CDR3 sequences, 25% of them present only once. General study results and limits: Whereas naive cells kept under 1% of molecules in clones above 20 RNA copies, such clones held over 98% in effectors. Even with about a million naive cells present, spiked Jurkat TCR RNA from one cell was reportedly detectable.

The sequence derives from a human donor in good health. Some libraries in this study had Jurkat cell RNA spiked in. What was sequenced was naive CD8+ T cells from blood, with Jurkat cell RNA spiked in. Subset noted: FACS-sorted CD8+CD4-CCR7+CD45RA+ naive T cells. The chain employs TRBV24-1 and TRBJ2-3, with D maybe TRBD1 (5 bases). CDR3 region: CATSDLIRDRTDTQYF. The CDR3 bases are TGTGCCACCAGTGATTTAATCAGGGATCGCACAGATACGCAGTATTTT.